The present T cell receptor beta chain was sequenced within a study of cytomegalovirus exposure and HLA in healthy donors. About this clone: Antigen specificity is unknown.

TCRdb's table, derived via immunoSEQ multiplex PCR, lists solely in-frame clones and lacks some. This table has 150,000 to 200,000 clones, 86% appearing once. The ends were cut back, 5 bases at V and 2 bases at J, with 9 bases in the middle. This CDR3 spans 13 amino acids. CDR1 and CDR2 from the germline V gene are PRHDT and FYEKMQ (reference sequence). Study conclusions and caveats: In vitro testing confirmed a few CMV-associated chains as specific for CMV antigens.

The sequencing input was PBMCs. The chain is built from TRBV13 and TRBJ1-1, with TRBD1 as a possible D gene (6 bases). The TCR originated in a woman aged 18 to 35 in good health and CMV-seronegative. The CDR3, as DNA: TGTGCCAGCAGCCAGACAGGAAACACTGAAGCTTTCTTT. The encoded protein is CASSQTGNTEAFF.